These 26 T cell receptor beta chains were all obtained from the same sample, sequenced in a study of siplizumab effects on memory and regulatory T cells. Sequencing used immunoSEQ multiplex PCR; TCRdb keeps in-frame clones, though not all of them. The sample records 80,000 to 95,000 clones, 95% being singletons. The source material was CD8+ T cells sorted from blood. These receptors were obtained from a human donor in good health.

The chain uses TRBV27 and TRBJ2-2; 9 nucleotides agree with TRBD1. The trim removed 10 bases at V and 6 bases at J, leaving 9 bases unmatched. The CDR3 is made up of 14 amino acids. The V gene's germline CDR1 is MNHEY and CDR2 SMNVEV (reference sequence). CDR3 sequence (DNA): TGTGCCACCGCCGGGACAGGGACTCCCGGGGAGCTGTTTTTT. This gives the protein CATAGTGTPGELFF.

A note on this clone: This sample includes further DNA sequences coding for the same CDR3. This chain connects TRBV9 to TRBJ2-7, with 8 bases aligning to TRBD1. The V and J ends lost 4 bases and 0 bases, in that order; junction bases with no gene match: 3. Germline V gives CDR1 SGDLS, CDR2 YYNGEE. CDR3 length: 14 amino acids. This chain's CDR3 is CASSPGTGSYEQYF. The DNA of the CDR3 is TGTGCCAGCAGCCCGGGGACAGGCTCCTACGAGCAGTACTTC.

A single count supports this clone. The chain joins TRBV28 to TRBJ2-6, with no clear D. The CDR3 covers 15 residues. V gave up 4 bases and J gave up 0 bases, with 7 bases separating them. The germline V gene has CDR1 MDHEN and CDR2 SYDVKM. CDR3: CASSSPSSGANVLTF. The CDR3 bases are TGTGCCAGCAGTTCCCCCAGCTCTGGGGCCAACGTCCTGACTTTC.

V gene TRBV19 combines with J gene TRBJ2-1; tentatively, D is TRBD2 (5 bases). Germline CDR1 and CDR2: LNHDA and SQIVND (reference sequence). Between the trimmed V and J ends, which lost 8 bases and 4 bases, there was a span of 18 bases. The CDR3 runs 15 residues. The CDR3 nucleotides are TGTGCCAGTTCAGACGGGATTCCGGGATACAATGAGCAGTTCTTC. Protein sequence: CASSDGIPGYNEQFF.

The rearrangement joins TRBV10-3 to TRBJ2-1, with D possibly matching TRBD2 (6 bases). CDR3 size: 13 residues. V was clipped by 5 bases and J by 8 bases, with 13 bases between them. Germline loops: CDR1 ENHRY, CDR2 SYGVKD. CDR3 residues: CAISPGGIDEQFF. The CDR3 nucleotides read TGTGCCATCAGTCCCGGGGGAATCGATGAGCAGTTCTTC.

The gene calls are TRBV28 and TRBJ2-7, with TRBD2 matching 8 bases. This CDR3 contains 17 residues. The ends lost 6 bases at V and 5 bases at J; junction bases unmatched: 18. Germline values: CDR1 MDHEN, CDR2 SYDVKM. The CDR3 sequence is CASSQGGFGTRFDEQYF. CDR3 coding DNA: TGTGCCAGCAGCCAAGGAGGATTTGGGACTAGATTCGACGAGCAGTACTTC. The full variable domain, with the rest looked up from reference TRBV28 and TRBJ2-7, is DVKVTQSSRYLVKRTGEKVFLECVQDMDHENMFWYRQDPGLGLRLIYFSYDVKMKEKGDIPEGYSVSREKKERFSLILESASTNQTSMYLCASSQGGFGTRFDEQYFGPGTRLTVT.

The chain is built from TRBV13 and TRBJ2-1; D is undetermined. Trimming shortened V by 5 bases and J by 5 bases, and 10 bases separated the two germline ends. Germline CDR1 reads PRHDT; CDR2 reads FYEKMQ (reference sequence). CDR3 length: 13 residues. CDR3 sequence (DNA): TGTGCCAGCAGCCCACCGAGAGACAATGAGCAGTTCTTC. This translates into CASSPPRDNEQFF.

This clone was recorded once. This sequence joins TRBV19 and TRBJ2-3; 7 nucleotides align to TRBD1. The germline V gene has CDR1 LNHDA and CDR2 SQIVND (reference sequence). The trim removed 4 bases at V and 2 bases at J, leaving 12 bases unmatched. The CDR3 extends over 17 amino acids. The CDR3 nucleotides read TGTGCCAGTAGTACCCCAAGGACAGGAACTTTCACAGATACGCAGTATTTT. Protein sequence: CASSTPRTGTFTDTQYF.

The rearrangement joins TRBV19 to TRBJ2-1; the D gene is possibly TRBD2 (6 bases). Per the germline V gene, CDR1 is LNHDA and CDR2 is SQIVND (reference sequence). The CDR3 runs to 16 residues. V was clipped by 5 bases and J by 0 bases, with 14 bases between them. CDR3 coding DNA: TGTGCCAGTAGTTCGGGACTGAGGAGCTCCTACAATGAGCAGTTCTTC. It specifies CASSSGLRSSYNEQFF.

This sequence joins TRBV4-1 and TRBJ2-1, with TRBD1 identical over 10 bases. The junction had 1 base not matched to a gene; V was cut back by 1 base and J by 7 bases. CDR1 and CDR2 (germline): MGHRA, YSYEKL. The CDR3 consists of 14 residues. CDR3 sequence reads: CASSQGTGGNEQFF. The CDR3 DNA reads TGCGCCAGCAGCCAAGGGACAGGGGGAAATGAGCAGTTCTTC.

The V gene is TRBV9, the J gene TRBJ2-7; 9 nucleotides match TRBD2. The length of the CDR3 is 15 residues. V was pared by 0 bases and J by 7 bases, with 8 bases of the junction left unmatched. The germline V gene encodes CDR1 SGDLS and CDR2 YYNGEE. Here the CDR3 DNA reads TGTGCCAGCAGCGTAGCGGGCGGGAGGGACGAAGAGCAGTACTTC. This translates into CASSVAGGRDEEQYF.

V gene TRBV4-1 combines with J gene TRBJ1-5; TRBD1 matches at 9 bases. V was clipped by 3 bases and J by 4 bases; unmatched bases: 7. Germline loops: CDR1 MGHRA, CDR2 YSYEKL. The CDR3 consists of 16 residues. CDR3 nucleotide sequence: TGCGCCAGCAGCCAGGGGGGACAGGGTCTAAATCAGCCCCAGCATTTT. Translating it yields CASSQGGQGLNQPQHF.

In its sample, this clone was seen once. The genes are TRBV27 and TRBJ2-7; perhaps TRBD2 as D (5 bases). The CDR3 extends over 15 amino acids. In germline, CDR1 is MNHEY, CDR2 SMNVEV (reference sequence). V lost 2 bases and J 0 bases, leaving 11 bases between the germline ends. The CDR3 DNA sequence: TGTGCCAGCAGTTTACGCGGGCAGTTCTCCTACGAGCAGTACTTC. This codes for CASSLRGQFSYEQYF.

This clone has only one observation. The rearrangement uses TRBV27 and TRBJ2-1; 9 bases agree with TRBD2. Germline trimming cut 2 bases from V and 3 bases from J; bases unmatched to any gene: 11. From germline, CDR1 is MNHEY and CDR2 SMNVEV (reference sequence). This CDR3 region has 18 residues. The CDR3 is CASSLPTGREGYYNEQFF. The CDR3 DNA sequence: TGTGCCAGCAGTTTACCAACAGGGCGGGAGGGATACTACAATGAGCAGTTCTTC.

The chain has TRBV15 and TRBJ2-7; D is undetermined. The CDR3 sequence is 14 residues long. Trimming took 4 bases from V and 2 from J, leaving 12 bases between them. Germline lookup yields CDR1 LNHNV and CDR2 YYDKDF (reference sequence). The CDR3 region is CATSKRHETYEQYF. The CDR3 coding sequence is TGTGCCACCAGCAAACGACACGAGACCTACGAGCAGTACTTC.

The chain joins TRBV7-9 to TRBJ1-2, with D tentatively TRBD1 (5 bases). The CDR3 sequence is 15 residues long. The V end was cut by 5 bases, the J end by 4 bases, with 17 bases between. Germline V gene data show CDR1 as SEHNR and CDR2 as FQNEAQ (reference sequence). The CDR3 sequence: CASSTPTGVAYGYTF. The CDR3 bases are TGTGCCAGCAGCACCCCCACGGGGGTGGCCTATGGCTACACCTTC.

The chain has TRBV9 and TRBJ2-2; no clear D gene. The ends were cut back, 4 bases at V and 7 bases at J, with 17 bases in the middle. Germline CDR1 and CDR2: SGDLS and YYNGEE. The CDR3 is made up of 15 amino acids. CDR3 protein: CASSPSSTLGGELFF. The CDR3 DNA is TGTGCCAGCAGCCCCTCTTCGACGCTCGGCGGGGAGCTGTTTTTT.

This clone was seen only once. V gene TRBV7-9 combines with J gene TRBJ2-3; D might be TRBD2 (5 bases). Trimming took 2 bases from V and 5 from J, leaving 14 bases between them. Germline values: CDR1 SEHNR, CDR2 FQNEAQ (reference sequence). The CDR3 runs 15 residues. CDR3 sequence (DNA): TGTGCCAGCAGCTTATTAGCAGCGGCGCGAGATACGCAGTATTTT. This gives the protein CASSLLAAARDTQYF.

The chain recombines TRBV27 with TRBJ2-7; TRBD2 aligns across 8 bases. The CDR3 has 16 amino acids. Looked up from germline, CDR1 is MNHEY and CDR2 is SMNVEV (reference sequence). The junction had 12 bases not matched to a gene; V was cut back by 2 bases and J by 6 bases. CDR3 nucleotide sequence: TGTGCCAGCAGTTTAACTCCGGGACTAGTTTTTTTCGAGCAGTACTTC. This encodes CASSLTPGLVFFEQYF.

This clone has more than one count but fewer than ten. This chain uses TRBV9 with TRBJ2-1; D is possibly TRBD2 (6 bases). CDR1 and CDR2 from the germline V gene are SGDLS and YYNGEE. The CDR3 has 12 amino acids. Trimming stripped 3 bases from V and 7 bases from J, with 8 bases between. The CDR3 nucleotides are TGTGCCAGCAGCGCCCGGGGGAATGAGCAGTTCTTC. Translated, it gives CASSARGNEQFF.

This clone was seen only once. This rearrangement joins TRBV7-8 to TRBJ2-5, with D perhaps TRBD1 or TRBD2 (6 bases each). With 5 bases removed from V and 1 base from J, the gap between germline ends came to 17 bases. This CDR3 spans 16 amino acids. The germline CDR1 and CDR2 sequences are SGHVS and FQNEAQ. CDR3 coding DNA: TGTGCCAGCAGCCGATGGGGGGCACAATCCCAAGAGACCCAGTACTTC. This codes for CASSRWGAQSQETQYF.

The CDR3 loop is CASFGQGGTEAFF. CDR3 DNA sequence: TGTGCCAGCTTTGGTCAGGGGGGAACTGAAGCTTTCTTT. The J gene is TRBJ1-1, the V gene TRBV28, with 7 bases lining up with TRBD1. V trimming: 8 bases; J trimming: 5 bases; junction bases outside the gene matches: 8. The germline V gene has CDR1 MDHEN and CDR2 SYDVKM. The CDR3 covers 13 residues.

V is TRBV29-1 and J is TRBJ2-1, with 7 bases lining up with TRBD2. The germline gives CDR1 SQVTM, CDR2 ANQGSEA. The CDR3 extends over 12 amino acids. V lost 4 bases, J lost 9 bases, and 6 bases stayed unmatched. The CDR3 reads CSVGMRGTEQFF. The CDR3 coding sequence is TGCAGCGTTGGGATGCGGGGGACTGAGCAGTTCTTC.

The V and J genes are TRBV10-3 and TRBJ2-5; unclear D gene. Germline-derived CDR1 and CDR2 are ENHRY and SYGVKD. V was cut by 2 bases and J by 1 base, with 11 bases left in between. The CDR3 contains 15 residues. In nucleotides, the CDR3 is TGTGCCATCAGTGAGAAGGCGGCAATCCAAGAGACCCAGTACTTC. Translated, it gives CAISEKAAIQETQYF.

Here the CDR3 DNA reads TGTGCCAGCAGGCCTTGGACAGGTAGCACAGATACGCAGTATTTT. Protein sequence: CASRPWTGSTDTQYF. V gene TRBV27 combines with J gene TRBJ2-3, with 7 bases matching TRBD1. CDR1 and CDR2 (germline): MNHEY, SMNVEV (reference sequence). The CDR3 is 15 amino acids. J lost 0 bases, V lost 6 bases, and 6 bases had no gene match.

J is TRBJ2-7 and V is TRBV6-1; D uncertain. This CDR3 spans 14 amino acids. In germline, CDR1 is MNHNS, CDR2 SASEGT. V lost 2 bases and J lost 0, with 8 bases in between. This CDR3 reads CASSEWRSSYEQYF. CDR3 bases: TGTGCCAGCAGTGAATGGCGGAGCTCCTACGAGCAGTACTTC.